One sample yielded the 26 T cell receptor beta chains listed below, sequenced in a study of regulatory T cells in long-lasting Graves disease. Specified time point: newly diagnosed GD, antithyroid drugs for less than 3 months. RNA isolated from PBMCs was used to make the TCR library. Library construction for TCR beta used iRepertoire HTBI primers and Arm-PCR of CDR3 regions. TCRdb re-called the multiplex PCR reads with MiXCR, one entry per CDR3 protein. This sample yields just over 600,000 distinct CDR3 sequences, of which approximately 15% are seen a single time; 15% to 20% belongs to the top ten. These data were also reused for a study on T cells in Graves' hyperthyroidism and ophthalmopathy.

The specimen comprised peripheral blood mononuclear cells (PBMCs), sampled at new diagnosis, from a patient treated with antithyroid drugs. These receptors originate from a woman aged 25-40 years with Graves disease.

V and J are TRBV28 and TRBJ1-1; D not resolved. V was clipped by 6 bases and J by 6 bases, with 14 bases between them. Germline CDR1 and CDR2: MDHEN and SYDVKM. The CDR3 covers 13 residues. CDR3 bases: TGTGCCAGCAGCCCTCAATCGGCGGCTGAAGCTTTCTTT. Its translation: CASSPQSAAEAFF.

This clonotype showed up many times. The V call is TRBV2, the J call TRBJ2-1; 10 nucleotides match TRBD2. There are 15 residues in the CDR3. V was clipped by 6 bases and J by 6 bases; unmatched bases: 8. CDR1 is SNHLY, CDR2 FYNNEI, per germline. The CDR3 region is CASSALAGGSNEQFF. CDR3 bases: TGTGCCAGCAGCGCGTTAGCGGGAGGCTCCAATGAGCAGTTCTTC.

This clonotype was observed a few times. The V gene is TRBV9, the J gene TRBJ1-2; no clear D gene. Germline V lookup: CDR1 SGDLS, CDR2 YYNGEE. V was cut by 3 bases and J by 5 bases, with 8 bases left in between. The CDR3 is made up of 12 amino acids. The CDR3 spells CASSAAGYGYTF. The CDR3 region has the DNA TGTGCCAGCAGCGCGGCCGGGTATGGCTACACCTTC.

In this sample, this clonotype turned up a few times. This chain's CDR3 is CSARTGGYYEQYF. In nucleotides, the CDR3 is TGCAGTGCTAGGACAGGGGGGTACTACGAGCAGTACTTC. This rearrangement joins TRBV20-1 to TRBJ2-7, with 9 nucleotides matching TRBD1. The CDR3 contains 13 residues. Germline assignment: CDR1 DFQATT and CDR2 SNEGSKA (reference sequence). With 3 bases clipped from V and 3 bases from J, the junction kept 3 bases outside the gene matches.

Comment on this clonotype: A much larger clonotype is one base distant, so this may be a read error. This chain links TRBV6-2 or TRBV6-3 with TRBJ1-2; D not certain. The V gene's germline CDR1 is MNHEY and CDR2 SVGEGT. Trimming left V 5 bases short and J 6 bases short, with 19 bases between. The CDR3 is 15 amino acids. The CDR3 sequence: CASSLPSTRQDGYTF. CDR3 bases: TGTGCCAGCAGTCTCCCCTCGACCCGTCAGGATGGCTACACCTTC.

This clonotype was seen many times. Germline is not matched at one junction end, which may reflect a read error. The V gene is TRBV11-1, the J gene TRBJ1-1; a possible D gene is TRBD1 (6 bases). The CDR3 spans 12 residues. The germline V gene encodes CDR1 SGHAT and CDR2 FQDESV (reference sequence). The CDR3 protein is CASSLGGPEAFF. The CDR3 DNA reads as TGTGCCAGCAGTTTAGGGGGACCTGAAGCTTTCTTT.

In this sample, this clonotype turned up a few times. This rearrangement joins TRBV20-1 to TRBJ2-5; 7 bases fit TRBD2. Looked up from germline, CDR1 is DFQATT and CDR2 is SNEGSKA (reference sequence). The CDR3 is made up of 13 amino acids. V was pared by 1 base and J by 2 bases, with 1 base of the junction left unmatched. CDR3 sequence: CSARGSGQETQYF. In DNA form, the CDR3 reads TGCAGTGCTAGAGGTAGCGGGCAAGAGACCCAGTACTTC.

This clonotype was observed many times. The V gene is TRBV20-1, the J gene TRBJ2-3; unclear D gene. CDR3 length: 14 amino acids. Per the germline V gene, CDR1 is DFQATT and CDR2 is SNEGSKA (reference sequence). The V end lost 5 bases, the J end lost 3 bases, and 15 bases lay between the germline ends. CDR3 DNA sequence: TGCAGTGCTGGGGTCGCCTATACGACAGATACGCAGTATTTT. Protein: CSAGVAYTTDTQYF.

The sample holds many counts of this clonotype. J is TRBJ2-7 and V is TRBV6-5; D might be TRBD2 (6 bases). Trimming removed 4 bases at V and 3 bases at J, with 10 bases between. From germline, CDR1 is MNHEY and CDR2 SVGAGI. The CDR3 extends over 13 amino acids. The DNA for the CDR3 is TGTGCCAGCAGTTCCGGGACTTACTACGAGCAGTACTTC. Its translation: CASSSGTYYEQYF.

J is TRBJ2-3 and V is TRBV19; 10 nucleotides align to TRBD1. Germline CDR1 reads LNHDA; CDR2 reads SQIVND (reference sequence). V shed 0 bases and J 3 bases; nucleotides not matched to a gene: 9. The CDR3 extends over 18 amino acids. The CDR3 spells CASSIETKGQGWTDTQYF. CDR3 DNA: TGTGCCAGTAGTATAGAAACTAAGGGACAGGGGTGGACAGATACGCAGTATTTT.

This chain links TRBV20-1 with TRBJ2-7; no clear D. Trimming removed 0 bases at V and 5 bases at J, with 8 bases between. The CDR3 is made up of 12 amino acids. Germline loops: CDR1 DFQATT, CDR2 SNEGSKA (reference sequence). This CDR3 is CSARDLTDEQYF. CDR3 nucleotides: TGCAGTGCTAGAGATTTGACGGACGAGCAGTACTTC.

This clonotype was detected ten times or more. The V call is TRBV11-2, the J call TRBJ2-7; TRBD2 might be the D (5 bases). Germline CDR1 reads SGHAT; CDR2 reads FQNNGV. V lost 0 bases, J lost 3 bases, and 9 bases lay in between. This CDR3 comprises 14 residues. The CDR3 reads CASSLDPAVYEQYF. DNA of the CDR3: TGTGCCAGCAGCTTAGATCCAGCGGTCTACGAGCAGTACTTC.

This chain connects TRBV19 to TRBJ1-4; D is uncertain. V was shortened by 6 bases and J by 2 bases, with 16 bases between the two germline ends. Germline CDR1 is LNHDA and CDR2 is SQIVND (reference sequence). The length of the CDR3 is 16 residues. DNA of the CDR3: TGTGCCAGTAGAATCCCCGGGTCCTCGACTAATGAAAAACTGTTTTTT. Amino acids: CASRIPGSSTNEKLFF. The variable domain in full, with the rest retrieved from reference TRBV19 and TRBJ1-4, is DGGITQSPKYLFRKEGQNVTLSCEQNLNHDAMYWYRQDPGQGLRLIYYSQIVNDFQKGDIAEGYSVSREKKESFPLTVTSAQKNPTAFYLCASRIPGSSTNEKLFFGSGTQLSVL.

This clonotype came up many times. The rearrangement joins TRBV11-2 to TRBJ1-6; D unclear. Trimming pared 4 bases from V and 9 bases from J, leaving 7 bases between. Germline values: CDR1 SGHAT, CDR2 FQNNGV. The CDR3 extends over 12 amino acids. The CDR3 nucleotides read TGTGCCAGCAGCTCCGCCTTTTCACCCCTCCACTTT. This sequence encodes CASSSAFSPLHF.

This clonotype has just a few counts. The germline gene is not matched at one end of the junction; a read error may be the cause. The chain uses TRBV20-1 and TRBJ2-1; 15 bases fit TRBD2. Germline V CDR1 and CDR2: DFQATT, SNEGSKA (reference sequence). CDR3 length: 18 amino acids. The CDR3: CNARDLGLAGGSYNEQFF. The CDR3 region has the DNA TGCAATGCTAGAGATCTGGGACTAGCGGGAGGCTCCTACAATGAGCAGTTCTTC.

This clonotype has more than one count but fewer than ten. The rearrangement uses TRBV28 and TRBJ2-7, with 7 bases identical to TRBD1. The length of the CDR3 is 16 residues. Germline V CDR1 and CDR2: MDHEN, SYDVKM. J was trimmed by 7 bases and V by 3 bases; bases with no gene match: 15. The CDR3 nucleotides are TGTGCCAGCAGTTTGGGTAGGGGGCCTAAAGTCGAGGAGCAGTACTTC. Its protein is CASSLGRGPKVEEQYF.

The chain carries TRBV6-5 and TRBJ1-4; D ambiguous. Germline assignment: CDR1 MNHEY and CDR2 SVGAGI. Trimming left V 1 base short and J 8 bases short, with 17 bases between. The CDR3 has 16 residues. DNA of the CDR3: TGTGCCAGCAGTTACTTCTCTCAGGTCAGGAGGGAAAAACTGTTTTTT. Its protein product is CASSYFSQVRREKLFF.

The chain carries TRBV24-1 and TRBJ2-3; 9 bases fit TRBD2. The CDR3 loop spans 16 amino acids. V lost 4 bases and J lost 3; bases outside the gene matches: 7. The germline V gene has CDR1 KGHDR and CDR2 SFDVKD. CDR3 in DNA: TGTGCCACCAGTGACCCGGGACTAGCCATTACAGATACGCAGTATTTT. It translates to CATSDPGLAITDTQYF.

This clonotype came up many times. This rearrangement joins TRBV28 to TRBJ2-3, with D perhaps TRBD1 or TRBD2 (6 bases each). Trimming stripped 7 bases from V and 2 bases from J, with 16 bases between. This CDR3 is 15 amino acids long. Germline CDR1 and CDR2: MDHEN and SYDVKM. The chain's CDR3 is CASITGGGNTDTQYF. CDR3 sequence (DNA): TGTGCCAGCATCACCGGGGGCGGCAACACAGATACGCAGTATTTT.

V is TRBV18 and J is TRBJ2-1; TRBD2 might be the D (5 bases). This CDR3 region has 16 residues. CDR1 and CDR2 (germline): KGHSH, LQKENI. The V gene lost 1 base and the J gene lost 0 bases, with 10 bases spanning the gap. CDR3 nucleotide sequence: TGTGCCAGCTCACCACGGGAGACGAGCTCCTACAATGAGCAGTTCTTC. Its translation is CASSPRETSSYNEQFF.

This clonotype has ten or more counts. V is TRBV11-2 and J is TRBJ1-1; TRBD1 is a possible D gene (5 bases). CDR3 size: 17 residues. Trimming pared 1 base from V and 1 base from J, leaving 16 bases between. Germline values: CDR1 SGHAT, CDR2 FQNNGV. This CDR3 is CASSLVGVRTTNTEAFF. The CDR3, as DNA: TGTGCCAGCAGCTTAGTTGGGGTTAGGACAACGAACACTGAAGCTTTCTTT.

This clonotype was counted ten times or more. The chain joins TRBV28 to TRBJ2-3, with D maybe TRBD2 (7 bases). Germline V lookup: CDR1 MDHEN, CDR2 SYDVKM. V dropped 5 bases and J dropped 10 bases, with 22 bases sitting between them. The CDR3 has 15 amino acids. CDR3 DNA sequence: TGTGCCAGCAGTGGGGGGGACACCCGCCTGATTGCGCAGTATTTT. Amino acids: CASSGGDTRLIAQYF. The full variable domain, completed using reference TRBV28 and TRBJ2-3, is DVKVTQSSRYLVKRTGEKVFLECVQDMDHENMFWYRQDPGLGLRLIYFSYDVKMKEKGDIPEGYSVSREKKERFSLILESASTNQTSMYLCASSGGDTRLIAQYFGPGTRLTVL.

This clonotype was recorded many times. The V and J genes are TRBV6-2 or TRBV6-3 and TRBJ2-3, with 11 bases lining up with TRBD2. Germline CDR1 reads MNHEY; CDR2 reads SVGEGT. J was trimmed by 2 bases and V by 2 bases; bases with no gene match: 6. The CDR3 covers 17 residues. This chain's CDR3 is CASSYPSLAGATDTQYF. CDR3 DNA sequence: TGTGCCAGCAGTTACCCGTCACTAGCGGGAGCCACAGATACGCAGTATTTT.

There are many counts of this clonotype. This chain links TRBV2 with TRBJ2-7; no clear D gene. This CDR3 region has 14 residues. The germline V and J ends were trimmed by 4 bases and 2 bases, with 12 bases remaining between them. In germline, CDR1 is SNHLY, CDR2 FYNNEI. The DNA of the CDR3 is TGTGCCAGCAGTGGTGGGCCGAATCCCTACGAGCAGTACTTC. It is translated as CASSGGPNPYEQYF.

The table lists this clonotype with many counts. The CDR3 coding sequence is TGTGCCAGCAGCCAGTTAGACATTAACTATGGCTACACCTTC. Its protein product is CASSQLDINYGYTF. V gene TRBV3-1 combines with J gene TRBJ1-2; unclear D gene. This CDR3 is 14 amino acids long. CDR1 and CDR2 (germline): LGHDT, YNNKEL (reference sequence). V dropped 3 bases and J dropped 1 base, with 9 bases sitting between them.

The sample holds many counts of this clonotype. The chain has TRBV11-2 and TRBJ2-2; TRBD1 or TRBD2 may be the D gene (5 bases each). This CDR3 has 15 amino acids. V lost 0 bases, J lost 6 bases, and 11 bases lay in between. CDR1 and CDR2 (germline): SGHAT, FQNNGV. CDR3 amino acids: CASSLEGTSSGELFF. The CDR3 bases are TGTGCCAGCAGCTTAGAGGGGACCTCCTCCGGGGAGCTGTTTTTT.